This TCR beta chain was documented in a study of cytomegalovirus exposure and HLA in healthy donors. The validation cohort, a group of over a hundred subjects, included the donors and was separate from the approximately 700-subject first cohort. V gave up 7 bases and J gave up 3 bases; unmatched junction bases: 9. The V gene's germline CDR1 is MDHEN and CDR2 SYDVKM. This CDR3 has 15 residues. Study-level findings and limits: Subsequent analysis revealed that first-cohort TCR clusters tended to co-occur in the 95 to 150 validation repertoires. The study listed roughly 160 cytomegalovirus-associated TCR beta chains.

Comments on this clone: Its antigen is as yet unknown.

TCRdb keeps only in-frame clones here, not all; method: immunoSEQ multiplex PCR. The sample gives 120,000 or so clones, 95% to 97% of which show up once; approximately 1.5% is in the top ten. The sequence was obtained from a man between 18 and 29 years old in good health and CMV-seronegative. This chain connects TRBV28 to TRBJ2-1; 7 nucleotides align to TRBD2. Specimen: PBMCs. This CDR3 is CASTDREEVYNEQFF. CDR3 DNA sequence: TGTGCCAGCACCGACCGGGAGGAGGTCTACAATGAGCAGTTCTTC.